A selection of T cell receptor beta chains follows, all from one sample in a study of shared clonotypes between healthy human individuals. Measured with immunoSEQ multiplex PCR; TCRdb has only the in-frame clones, and not every one. Counted here are 780,000 or so clones, 55% to 75% occurring once; the ten biggest clones make up approximately 2%. The sequenced sample consisted of memory CD4+ T cells sorted from blood. The receptors here all came from a woman aged 25 to 39 in good health. CDR3s include the opening cysteine and the closing phenylalanine or tryptophan. A D gene is named only where the DNA matches it firmly. A clone size is listed for some rows: how often the clone was seen (once, few, many), or a class if it is expanded.

cdr3_length: 13; j_call: TRBJ1-1; d_call: NA; v_call: TRBV14; clone_size: NA; cdr3_aa: CASSQTANTEAFF; cdr3_nt: TGTGCCAGCAGCCAAACAGCCAACACTGAAGCTTTCTTT
cdr3_length: 16; j_call: TRBJ2-3; d_call: NA; v_call: TRBV18; clone_size: NA; cdr3_aa: CASSPSSVRAGDTQYF; cdr3_nt: TGTGCCAGCTCACCGTCCTCGGTCAGGGCCGGAGATACGCAGTATTTT
cdr3_length: 15; j_call: TRBJ1-1; d_call: TRBD1; v_call: TRBV11-2; clone_size: NA; cdr3_aa: CASSWGQGANTEAFF; cdr3_nt: TGTGCCAGCAGCTGGGGACAGGGGGCTAACACTGAAGCTTTCTTT
cdr3_length: 17; j_call: TRBJ2-5; d_call: TRBD2; v_call: TRBV28; clone_size: NA; cdr3_aa: CASSLPWGGGLSSDQYF; cdr3_nt: TGTGCCAGCAGTCTCCCCTGGGGGGGAGGGCTCTCAAGCGACCAGTACTTC
cdr3_length: 13; j_call: TRBJ1-4; d_call: NA; v_call: TRBV7-9; clone_size: once; cdr3_aa: CASRNHGDEKLFF; cdr3_nt: TGTGCCAGCAGGAACCATGGGGATGAAAAACTGTTTTTT
cdr3_length: 17; j_call: TRBJ2-2; d_call: NA; v_call: TRBV19; clone_size: few; cdr3_aa: CASHLAAGSLGTGELFF; cdr3_nt: TGTGCCAGCCATTTAGCGGCGGGGTCCCTCGGTACCGGGGAGCTGTTTTTT
cdr3_length: 15; j_call: TRBJ1-1; d_call: TRBD1; v_call: TRBV7-9; clone_size: NA; cdr3_aa: CASSLVQVGTAKAFF; cdr3_nt: TGTGCCAGCAGCTTAGTGCAGGTTGGGACAGCCAAAGCTTTCTTT
cdr3_length: 13; j_call: TRBJ2-7; d_call: TRBD2; v_call: TRBV7-2; clone_size: NA; cdr3_aa: CASSPQRDYEQYF; cdr3_nt: TGTGCCAGCAGCCCCCAGCGGGATTACGAGCAGTACTTC
cdr3_length: 14; j_call: TRBJ2-1; d_call: TRBD1; v_call: TRBV11-2; clone_size: NA; cdr3_aa: CASSLDGTGAEQFF; cdr3_nt: TGTGCCAGCAGCTTAGACGGGACAGGAGCTGAGCAGTTCTTC
cdr3_length: 16; j_call: TRBJ1-1; d_call: TRBD1; v_call: TRBV4-1; clone_size: NA; cdr3_aa: CASSQALQGLNTEAFF; cdr3_nt: TGCGCCAGCAGCCAAGCATTACAGGGGTTGAACACTGAAGCTTTCTTT
cdr3_length: 15; j_call: TRBJ2-1; d_call: TRBD1; v_call: TRBV5-1; clone_size: NA; cdr3_aa: CASSLKGARRDEQFF; cdr3_nt: TGCGCCAGCAGCTTGAAGGGGGCGCGGCGGGATGAGCAGTTCTTC
cdr3_length: 13; j_call: TRBJ1-1; d_call: NA; v_call: TRBV28; clone_size: NA; cdr3_aa: CASSSYSVRDAFF; cdr3_nt: TGTGCCAGCAGTTCCTACAGTGTTCGGGACGCTTTCTTT
cdr3_length: 13; j_call: TRBJ2-1; d_call: NA; v_call: TRBV7-2; clone_size: few; cdr3_aa: CASSLVSSDEQFF; cdr3_nt: TGTGCCAGCAGCTTAGTCTCTTCCGATGAGCAGTTCTTC
cdr3_length: 15; j_call: TRBJ2-7; d_call: TRBD2; v_call: TRBV7-6; clone_size: NA; cdr3_aa: CASSSLAGEGGEQYF; cdr3_nt: TGTGCCAGCAGCTCCCTAGCGGGAGAAGGAGGCGAGCAGTACTTC
cdr3_length: 13; j_call: TRBJ2-5; d_call: NA; v_call: TRBV5-4; clone_size: NA; cdr3_aa: CASSLASLETQYF; cdr3_nt: TGTGCCAGCAGCTTGGCGTCACTAGAGACCCAGTACTTC
cdr3_length: 13; j_call: TRBJ2-7; d_call: TRBD2; v_call: TRBV2; clone_size: NA; cdr3_aa: CASLAGATYEQYF; cdr3_nt: TGTGCCAGTCTAGCGGGAGCCACCTACGAGCAGTACTTC
cdr3_length: 12; j_call: TRBJ2-7; d_call: NA; v_call: TRBV29-1; clone_size: NA; cdr3_aa: CSACRNSREQYF; cdr3_nt: TGCAGCGCCTGCCGGAACAGTCGCGAGCAGTACTTC
cdr3_length: 13; j_call: TRBJ1-2; d_call: NA; v_call: TRBV5-1; clone_size: NA; cdr3_aa: CASSLGSWDGYTF; cdr3_nt: TGCGCCAGCAGCTTGGGGAGCTGGGATGGCTACACCTTC
cdr3_length: 15; j_call: TRBJ2-6; d_call: NA; v_call: TRBV19; clone_size: NA; cdr3_aa: CASSIADTGANVLTF; cdr3_nt: TGTGCCAGTAGTATAGCAGATACTGGGGCCAACGTCCTGACTTTC
cdr3_length: 15; j_call: TRBJ1-2; d_call: NA; v_call: TRBV6-1; clone_size: NA; cdr3_aa: CASSDLGRSNYGYTF; cdr3_nt: TGTGCCAGCAGTGACCTCGGCCGGTCGAACTATGGCTACACCTTC
cdr3_length: 12; j_call: TRBJ1-3; d_call: NA; v_call: TRBV10-3; clone_size: many; cdr3_aa: CAISDSGNTIYF; cdr3_nt: TGTGCCATCAGTGACTCTGGAAACACCATATATTTT
cdr3_length: 13; j_call: TRBJ2-2; d_call: TRBD2; v_call: TRBV6-5; clone_size: few; cdr3_aa: CAVAGTNTGELFF; cdr3_nt: TGTGCAGTAGCGGGAACCAACACCGGGGAGCTGTTTTTT
cdr3_length: 15; j_call: TRBJ1-5; d_call: NA; v_call: TRBV28; clone_size: once; cdr3_aa: CASSWGGSGNQPQHF; cdr3_nt: TGTGCCAGCTCCTGGGGGGGTTCGGGCAATCAGCCCCAGCATTTT
cdr3_length: 16; j_call: TRBJ2-3; d_call: TRBD1; v_call: TRBV5-8; clone_size: NA; cdr3_aa: CASALPGQGAADTQYF; cdr3_nt: TGTGCCAGCGCATTGCCGGGACAGGGGGCCGCAGATACGCAGTATTTT
cdr3_length: 15; j_call: TRBJ2-3; d_call: NA; v_call: TRBV18; clone_size: NA; cdr3_aa: CASSPRGGRADTQYF; cdr3_nt: TGTGCCAGCTCACCACGCGGGGGCAGGGCAGATACGCAGTATTTT
cdr3_length: 16; j_call: TRBJ2-2; d_call: NA; v_call: TRBV12-5; clone_size: NA; cdr3_aa: CASGLVLAPNTGELFF; cdr3_nt: TGTGCTAGTGGTTTGGTACTGGCACCGAACACCGGGGAGCTGTTTTTT